This TCR beta chain was retrieved from a study of T cell repertoires in cytomegalovirus infection. Looking at the study overall: Both CMV infection and a matching HLA type were indicated by public TCR beta signatures. Study findings and constraints: Dominating the ex vivo response were HLA-C-restricted CMV-specific TCR beta clonotypes.

TCRdb re-derived calls from the reads in MiXCR, one entry per CDR3 protein. Of hundreds of thousands of distinct CDR3 sequences listed, 25% to 40% are singletons. About this clonotype: Its antigen is not known.

The source is a human donor in good health (CMV status not recorded). Some clones in this sample may be carry-over from other donors' samples. The specimen comprised cultured CD8+ T cells from PBMCs, sampled from culture after CMV antigen stimulation.

The CDR3 spells CASSRQGSGFDTDTQYF. The CDR3 DNA is TGTGCCAGCAGCCGACAAGGGAGCGGGTTTGACACAGATACGCAGTATTTT. The gene calls are TRBV4-2 and TRBJ2-3, with D tentatively TRBD2 (6 bases). The length of the CDR3 is 17 residues. Germline-derived CDR1 and CDR2 are LGHNA and YNFKEQ. Trimming took 4 bases from V and 2 from J, leaving 19 bases between them.